The 25 T cell receptor beta chains below were found in one sample sequenced in a study of beta chain features in type 1 diabetes. What was sequenced were expressed TCRB transcripts, since all of the isolated RNA had been reverse transcribed. Data came from immunoSEQ multiplex PCR; TCRdb stores just in-frame clones and leaves some out. The table records 350,000 to 400,000 clones, roughly 16% of them present only once. The sequencing input was naive CD4+ T cells from blood. The receptors come from a woman aged 18-29 years in good health.

This clone was counted only a few times. V and J are TRBV28 and TRBJ2-1, with 12 bases lining up with TRBD2. Germline lookup yields CDR1 MDHEN and CDR2 SYDVKM. V trimming: 5 bases; J trimming: 4 bases; junction bases outside the gene matches: 9. This CDR3 contains 17 residues. The CDR3 sequence is CASSRQGGLAGYNEQFF. Written as DNA, the CDR3 is TGTGCCAGCAGTCGACAGGGCGGACTAGCGGGATACAATGAGCAGTTCTTC.

This chain uses TRBV5-1 with TRBJ2-5; 8 bases fit TRBD2. This CDR3 comprises 16 residues. Per germline, CDR1 SGHRS and CDR2 YFSETQ. J lost 1 base, V lost 1 base, and 6 bases had no gene match. The CDR3 bases are TGCGCCAGCAGCTTGTTAGCGGGAACCCCCCAAGAGACCCAGTACTTC. This codes for CASSLLAGTPQETQYF.

The rearrangement joins TRBV27 to TRBJ2-7, with unresolved D. V was pared by 9 bases and J by 3 bases, with 15 bases between. Per the germline V gene, CDR1 is MNHEY and CDR2 is SMNVEV (reference sequence). CDR3 length: 13 residues. The DNA for the CDR3 is TGTGCCAGTTCACGCCAAAGGAGCTACGAGCAGTACTTC. Its translation is CASSRQRSYEQYF.

CDR3 nucleotides: TGTGCCTGGAGTGTAGGAGGGAACCGATACGAGCAGTACTTC. Translation: CAWSVGGNRYEQYF. The genes are TRBV30 and TRBJ2-7, with D perhaps matching TRBD2 (6 bases). The germline CDR1 and CDR2 sequences are GTSNPN and SVGIG (reference sequence). The V end was cut by 0 bases, the J end by 4 bases, with 13 bases between. The CDR3 totals 14 residues.

V and J are TRBV10-3 and TRBJ2-4, with 7 bases fitting TRBD1. Germline lookup yields CDR1 ENHRY and CDR2 SYGVKD. Unmatched junction bases numbered 10, after V lost 2 bases and J lost 6 bases. There are 16 residues in the CDR3. The DNA for the CDR3 is TGTGCCATCAGTGAGCTAGACCGGGACAGTAGAAACATTCAGTACTTC. Translated: CAISELDRDSRNIQYF.

This clone was picked up a small number of times. The V call is TRBV5-1, the J call TRBJ2-1; 9 nucleotides line up with TRBD1. CDR1 and CDR2 from the germline V gene are SGHRS and YFSETQ. The junction had 7 bases not matched to a gene; V was cut back by 3 bases and J by 3 bases. The CDR3 length is 16 residues. The CDR3 here is CASSSRTGANYNEQFF. CDR3 sequence (DNA): TGCGCCAGCAGCTCGAGGACAGGGGCGAACTACAATGAGCAGTTCTTC.

This clone has only a few counts. The chain uses TRBV30 and TRBJ2-2, with unresolved D. The CDR3 totals 13 residues. In germline, CDR1 is GTSNPN, CDR2 SVGIG (reference sequence). The germline V and J ends were trimmed by 4 bases and 4 bases, with 10 bases remaining between them. The CDR3 region has the DNA TGTGCCTGGAACCGTGGGCCCACCGGGGAGCTGTTTTTT. Translated: CAWNRGPTGELFF.

This clone was picked up a small number of times. The chain recombines TRBV7-9 with TRBJ2-3; D gene uncertain. The germline V gene has CDR1 SEHNR and CDR2 FQNEAQ (reference sequence). The V end lost 5 bases, the J end lost 0 bases, and 6 bases lay between the germline ends. The CDR3 covers 13 residues. CDR3 nucleotides: TGTGCCAGCAGCCAAAGCAGCACAGATACGCAGTATTTT. It is translated as CASSQSSTDTQYF.

This clone has only a few counts. The rearrangement links TRBV21-1 to TRBJ2-7; the DNA was not used to check the table's D call, TRBD2. TRBV21-1 is a pseudogene segment. The CDR3 runs 14 residues. The CDR3 here is CASSKERSAYEQYF. CDR3 nucleotides: TGTGCCAGCAGCAAAGAAAGGAGCGCCTACGAGCAGTACTTC.

The J gene is TRBJ2-1, the V gene TRBV30, with 15 positions matching TRBD2. Germline CDR1 is GTSNPN and CDR2 is SVGIG (reference sequence). J lost 13 bases, V lost 4 bases, and 14 bases had no gene match. This CDR3 contains 16 residues. The CDR3, as DNA: TGTGCCTGGACCCTACCTCCCGGGACTAGCGGGAGGCCTCAGTTCTTC. Residues: CAWTLPPGTSGRPQFF.

This chain joins TRBV5-1 and TRBJ2-1; TRBD2 agrees at 7 bases. The germline gives CDR1 SGHRS, CDR2 YFSETQ. V dropped 0 bases and J dropped 10; count of bases not matched to a gene: 13. The CDR3 sequence is 16 residues long. CDR3 protein: CASSLDGGAGVREQFF. The DNA of the CDR3 is TGCGCCAGCAGCTTGGACGGCGGGGCGGGAGTGAGGGAGCAGTTCTTC.

This chain connects TRBV11-3 to TRBJ2-7; 9 bases align to TRBD2. J was trimmed by 5 bases and V by 5 bases; bases with no gene match: 7. The germline gives CDR1 SGHNT, CDR2 YENEEA. The CDR3 is 14 amino acids. CDR3 loop: CASSPGSGRHEQYF. CDR3 nucleotides: TGTGCCAGCAGCCCCGGTAGCGGGAGACACGAGCAGTACTTC.

The count of this clone is one. The chain couples TRBV9 to TRBJ1-4, with D unresolved. This CDR3 has 14 residues. The germline CDR1 and CDR2 sequences are SGDLS and YYNGEE. V shed 0 bases and J shed 8 bases, with 11 bases lying between them. CDR3 sequence (DNA): TGTGCCAGCAGCGTAGACGCCCGCGAGGAAAAACTGTTTTTT. This translates into CASSVDAREEKLFF. The complete variable domain, with remaining parts taken from reference TRBV9 and TRBJ1-4, reads DSGVTQTPKHLITATGQRVTLRCSPRSGDLSVYWYQQSLDQGLQFLIQYYNGEERAKGNILERFSAQQFPDLHSELNLSSLELGDSALYFCASSVDAREEKLFFGSGTQLSVL.

This chain uses TRBV5-4 with TRBJ1-4; weak D call: TRBD1 (5 bases). The V end lost 0 bases, the J end lost 7 bases, and 10 bases lay between the germline ends. Per the germline V gene, CDR1 is SGHNT and CDR2 is YYREEE (reference sequence). The CDR3 covers 14 residues. Written as DNA, the CDR3 is TGTGCCAGCAGCTTGGACAGAAGGGGTGAAAAACTGTTTTTT. Its translation: CASSLDRRGEKLFF.

This clone has only a few counts. V is TRBV5-4 and J is TRBJ2-5, with D maybe TRBD2 (6 bases). Germline V lookup: CDR1 SGHNT, CDR2 YYREEE (reference sequence). The length of the CDR3 is 15 residues. V gave up 3 bases and J gave up 5 bases, with 17 bases separating them. The CDR3 sequence is CASSSGLALGETQYF. CDR3 in DNA: TGTGCCAGCAGCTCGGGACTTGCCCTAGGGGAGACCCAGTACTTC.

This clone was recorded a few times. The CDR3: CASSFGQQDTEAFF. CDR3 nucleotides: TGTGCCAGCAGCTTTGGACAACAAGACACTGAAGCTTTCTTT. This chain uses TRBV7-3 with TRBJ1-1; D is possibly TRBD1 (5 bases). V dropped 3 bases and J dropped 3 bases, with 11 bases sitting between them. The germline V gene encodes CDR1 SGHTA and CDR2 FQGTGA. CDR3 length: 14 residues.

The chain's CDR3 is CASRGTGQRNTIYF. The CDR3 DNA reads as TGTGCCAGCAGAGGCACGGGACAGAGAAACACCATATATTTT. The chain has TRBV25-1 and TRBJ1-3; 7 bases agree with TRBD1. Per germline, CDR1 MGHDK and CDR2 SYGVNS. This CDR3 region has 14 residues. V trimming: 6 bases; J trimming: 5 bases; junction bases outside the gene matches: 7.

This clone was recorded a few times. Other DNA sequences in the sample encode the same CDR3. This rearrangement joins TRBV30 to TRBJ2-2, with D perhaps matching TRBD2 (6 bases). The CDR3 runs to 14 residues. V dropped 7 bases and J dropped 1 base, with 13 bases sitting between them. Germline V lookup: CDR1 GTSNPN, CDR2 SVGIG (reference sequence). CDR3 bases: TGTGCCTTAGCCGGGACTCTGAACACCGGGGAGCTGTTTTTT. This encodes CALAGTLNTGELFF.

In its sample, this clone was seen a few times. The chain is built from TRBV28 and TRBJ2-5; D may be TRBD2 (5 bases). Germline V gene lookup returns CDR1 MDHEN and CDR2 SYDVKM. The CDR3 runs to 17 residues. With 2 bases removed from V and 5 bases from J, the gap between germline ends came to 21 bases. CDR3 sequence: CASSLGYSPHGKETQYF. In nucleotides, the CDR3 is TGTGCCAGCAGTTTAGGGTATAGTCCCCACGGGAAGGAGACCCAGTACTTC.

This clone was recorded a few times. V usage is TRBV11-2 and J usage is TRBJ2-7; 8 nucleotides agree with TRBD1. The germline V gene encodes CDR1 SGHAT and CDR2 FQNNGV. CDR3 length equals 14 residues. Germline trimming cut 5 bases from V and 3 bases from J; bases unmatched to any gene: 6. The CDR3 loop is CASSPWTGNYEQYF. DNA for the CDR3: TGTGCCAGCAGCCCCTGGACAGGGAACTACGAGCAGTACTTC.

The chain has TRBV30 and TRBJ1-5; D may be TRBD1 (5 bases). The germline V gene has CDR1 GTSNPN and CDR2 SVGIG (reference sequence). The CDR3 has 15 residues. V gave up 2 bases and J gave up 6 bases, with 17 bases separating them. The CDR3 reads CAWSRWRGKSQPQHF. The CDR3 coding sequence is TGTGCCTGGAGTAGGTGGAGGGGTAAGAGTCAGCCCCAGCATTTT.

In the case of this clone: This sample includes further DNA sequences coding for the same CDR3. The chain employs TRBV30 and TRBJ1-5; 8 bases agree with TRBD1. CDR1 is GTSNPN and CDR2 is SVGIG in the germline V gene (reference sequence). The CDR3 runs 14 residues. J lost 2 bases, V lost 4 bases, and 4 bases had no gene match. As DNA, the CDR3 is TGTGCCTGGACCGGGACAGGAGGCAATCAGCCCCAGCATTTT. Translated, it gives CAWTGTGGNQPQHF.

In its sample, this clone was seen a few times. V and J are TRBV6-6 and TRBJ1-2; the D is unclear. The V end was cut by 3 bases, the J end by 12 bases, with 14 bases between. CDR1 MNHNY and CDR2 SVGAGI come from the germline V gene (reference sequence). The CDR3 totals 12 residues. CDR3 sequence: CASSYRLSLDTF. DNA for the CDR3: TGTGCCAGCAGTTATCGCCTGAGCCTAGACACCTTC.

The chain employs TRBV2 and TRBJ2-2; weak D call: TRBD2 (5 bases). This CDR3 spans 15 amino acids. V was clipped by 2 bases and J by 2 bases, with 9 bases between them. The germline CDR1 and CDR2 sequences are SNHLY and FYNNEI. The CDR3 sequence: CASSERGVNTGELFF. The CDR3 region has the DNA TGTGCCAGCAGTGAACGGGGAGTAAACACCGGGGAGCTGTTTTTT. The full variable domain, in which reference TRBV2 and TRBJ2-2 provide the parts outside the CDR3, is EPEVTQTPSHQVTQMGQEVILRCVPISNHLYFYWYRQILGQKVEFLVSFYNNEISEKSEIFDDQFSVERPDGSNFTLKIRSTKLEDSAMYFCASSERGVNTGELFFGEGSRLTVL.

This clone showed up just a few times. The chain is built from TRBV29-1 and TRBJ1-2, with D uncertain. V was cut by 5 bases and J by 6 bases, with 13 bases left in between. The CDR3 totals 12 residues. The germline CDR1 and CDR2 sequences are SQVTM and ANQGSEA. CDR3 nucleotide sequence: TGCAGCGTTCGGCTGGGCGCCCATGGCTACACCTTC. Amino acid sequence: CSVRLGAHGYTF.